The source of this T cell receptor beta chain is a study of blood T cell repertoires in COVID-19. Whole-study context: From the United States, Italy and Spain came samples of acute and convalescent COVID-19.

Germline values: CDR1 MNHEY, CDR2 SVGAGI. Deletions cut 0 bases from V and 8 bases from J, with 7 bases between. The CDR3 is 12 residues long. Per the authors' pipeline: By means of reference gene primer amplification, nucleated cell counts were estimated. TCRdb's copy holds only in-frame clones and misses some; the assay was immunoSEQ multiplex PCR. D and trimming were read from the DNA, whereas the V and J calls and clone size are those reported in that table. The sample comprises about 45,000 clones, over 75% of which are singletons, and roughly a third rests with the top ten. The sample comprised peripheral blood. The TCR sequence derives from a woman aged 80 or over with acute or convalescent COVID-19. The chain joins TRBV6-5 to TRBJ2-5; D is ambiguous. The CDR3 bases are TGTGCCAGCAGTTACTCTGGCACCACCCAGTACTTC. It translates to CASSYSGTTQYF.